The 30 T cell receptor beta chains presented below share a single source sample, sequenced in a study of cytomegalovirus exposure and HLA in healthy donors. This PCR relied on a set of 60 Vbeta primers and 13 Jbeta primers. Only in-frame clones appear in the TCRdb table, and some are missing; sequencing was by immunoSEQ multiplex PCR. The table records tens of thousands of clones, around 64% of them present only once. Material for sequencing was PBMCs. The receptors were gathered from a human donor in good health.

Here the CDR3 DNA reads TGCGCCAGCAGTCAAATCTCTATCGAGGTCAGGGGACCGAGGGATTCACCCCTCCACTTT. Protein product: CASSQISIEVRGPRDSPLHF. The chain has TRBV23-1 and TRBJ1-6; weak D call: TRBD1 (6 bases). TRBV23-1 is noted as an ORF with a role that remains uncertain. The germline V and J ends were trimmed by 2 bases and 8 bases, with 28 bases remaining between them. The CDR3 extends over 20 amino acids.

The chain links TRBV18 to TRBJ1-1; perhaps TRBD1 as D (6 bases). The CDR3 consists of 15 residues. Trimming took 4 bases from V and 3 from J, leaving 15 bases between them. From germline, CDR1 is KGHSH and CDR2 LQKENI. In DNA, the CDR3 is TGTGCCAGCTCACGCCAGGGACACGTCCACACTGAAGCTTTCTTT. This sequence encodes CASSRQGHVHTEAFF.

The chain is built from TRBV5-3 and TRBJ2-1, with 7 bases lining up with TRBD1. TRBV5-3 is annotated as an ORF whose role is uncertain. The CDR3 contains 17 residues. The V segment lost 2 bases and the J segment 2 bases; nucleotides outside the gene matches: 10. As DNA, the CDR3 is TGTGCCAGAAGCTTCACCTCCGGGACAGAAGCCTACAATGAGCAGTTCTTC. Its translation: CARSFTSGTEAYNEQFF.

The chain has TRBV5-4 and TRBJ2-3; possible D gene TRBD2, 7 bases. Deletions cut 4 bases from V and 3 bases from J, with 15 bases between. The CDR3 runs to 15 residues. In germline, CDR1 is SGHNT, CDR2 YYREEE (reference sequence). CDR3 sequence: CASSAGATTTDTQYF. For the CDR3, the DNA is TGTGCCAGCAGCGCGGGGGCTACAACTACAGATACGCAGTATTTT.

The chain has TRBV11-1 and TRBJ2-5, with D unclear. V shed 2 bases and J shed 5 bases, with 9 bases lying between them. Germline V gene data show CDR1 as SGHAT and CDR2 as FQDESV (reference sequence). The CDR3 spans 13 residues. This chain's CDR3 is CASSLTRSETQYF. The CDR3 DNA reads TGTGCCAGCAGCTTAACTCGGTCGGAGACCCAGTACTTC.

This clone was counted a few times. The chain employs TRBV27 and TRBJ1-4; TRBD1 matches 12 bases. From germline, CDR1 is MNHEY and CDR2 SMNVEV (reference sequence). This CDR3 contains 18 residues. V shed 4 bases, J shed 7 bases, and the junction held 13 bases outside the gene matches. CDR3 in DNA: TGTGCCAGCAGTTCCGTCGGGACAGGGGGCGCATTTGGTGAAAAACTGTTTTTT. It translates to CASSSVGTGGAFGEKLFF.

CDR3 DNA: TGTGCCAGCCGCCCTCCGGGAGCGAACACCGGGGAGCTGTTTTTT. Protein: CASRPPGANTGELFF. The genes are TRBV5-6 and TRBJ2-2, with a weak D call TRBD2 (6 bases). V was cut by 7 bases and J by 0 bases, with 13 bases left in between. This CDR3 has 15 residues. Germline assignment: CDR1 SGHDT and CDR2 YYEEEE.

The J gene is TRBJ1-6, the V gene TRBV2; possible D gene TRBD1, 5 bases. Trimming removed 7 bases from V and 0 bases from J, with 10 bases in between. Germline V gives CDR1 SNHLY, CDR2 FYNNEI. This CDR3 comprises 15 residues. The CDR3 sequence is CASKRDSSYNSPLHF. The CDR3 DNA is TGTGCCAGCAAGCGCGACAGCTCCTATAATTCACCCCTCCACTTT.

The sample holds a few counts of this clone. The rearrangement links TRBV2 to TRBJ2-3; D gene unclear. This CDR3 contains 12 residues. Per the germline V gene, CDR1 is SNHLY and CDR2 is FYNNEI. Deletions cut 3 bases from V and 14 bases from J, with 15 bases between. The CDR3 DNA follows: TGTGCCAGCAGTGACACTATCTCCTTTTGGTATTTT. This codes for CASSDTISFWYF.

This clone was detected only a few times. The V call is TRBV5-6, the J call TRBJ1-1; possible D gene TRBD1, 6 bases. The CDR3 runs 15 residues. V was clipped by 2 bases and J by 0 bases, with 11 bases between them. Germline V gene sequence: CDR1 SGHDT, CDR2 YYEEEE. The CDR3 protein is CASSLRQVLNTEAFF. The CDR3 DNA reads as TGTGCCAGCAGCTTAAGACAGGTGTTGAACACTGAAGCTTTCTTT.

The genes are TRBV30 and TRBJ1-2; D uncertain. V shed 0 bases and J shed 7 bases, with 6 bases lying between them. Germline V gene sequence: CDR1 GTSNPN, CDR2 SVGIG (reference sequence). The CDR3 is 11 amino acids. The CDR3 nucleotides read TGTGCCTGGAGTGTACTTGCTGGCTACACCTTC. Residues: CAWSVLAGYTF.

The genes are TRBV20-1 and TRBJ1-2; D remains ambiguous. V was pared by 3 bases and J by 8 bases, with 10 bases between. This CDR3 region has 11 residues. Germline values: CDR1 DFQATT, CDR2 SNEGSKA (reference sequence). CDR3 region: CSARGRMGYTF. CDR3 sequence (DNA): TGCAGTGCTAGGGGCCGCATGGGCTACACCTTC.

This chain joins TRBV7-9 and TRBJ1-5; D remains ambiguous. The germline CDR1 and CDR2 sequences are SEHNR and FQNEAQ (reference sequence). V was shortened by 1 base and J by 6 bases, with 4 bases between the two germline ends. The CDR3 covers 12 residues. The CDR3 region has the DNA TGTGCCAGCAGCTTAGAGAGTCAGCCCCAGCATTTT. This translates into CASSLESQPQHF.

V is TRBV2 and J is TRBJ2-7; D ambiguous. V lost 4 bases and J lost 2, with 12 bases in between. CDR1 and CDR2 (germline): SNHLY, FYNNEI. CDR3 length equals 14 residues. Here the CDR3 DNA reads TGTGCCAGCAGTGTTTCACTTAGTACCTACGAGCAGTACTTC. It yields the protein CASSVSLSTYEQYF.

The gene calls are TRBV7-9 and TRBJ2-7, with 7 bases identical to TRBD2. Germline loops: CDR1 SEHNR, CDR2 FQNEAQ (reference sequence). Trimming took 4 bases from V and 2 from J; bases not matched to a gene: 8. This CDR3 region has 15 residues. CDR3 loop: CASSSSGTAAYEQYF. In DNA, the CDR3 is TGTGCCAGCAGCTCTAGCGGCACAGCCGCCTACGAGCAGTACTTC.

The rearrangement uses TRBV2 and TRBJ1-2, with D maybe TRBD1 (5 bases). V lost 3 bases to trimming and J lost 1 base, with 9 bases between them. Germline CDR1 reads SNHLY; CDR2 reads FYNNEI. The CDR3 loop spans 14 amino acids. CDR3 amino acids: CASSEARVNYGYTF. Here the CDR3 DNA reads TGTGCCAGCAGTGAGGCCAGGGTTAACTATGGCTACACCTTC.

This clone was found a few times. The chain employs TRBV19 and TRBJ1-5; D uncertain. The V and J ends lost 1 base and 9 bases respectively, with 7 bases between them. The germline V gene has CDR1 LNHDA and CDR2 SQIVND (reference sequence). The CDR3 runs 12 residues. The CDR3 DNA follows: TGTGCCAGTAGTATAGCCAGTCGGCCCCAGCATTTT. Translated, it gives CASSIASRPQHF.

The CDR3 is CASSTRQGWETQYF. The CDR3 DNA reads as TGCGCCAGCAGCACTAGACAGGGATGGGAGACCCAGTACTTC. This sequence joins TRBV4-3 and TRBJ2-5, with 7 positions matching TRBD1. Trimming removed 5 bases from V and 5 bases from J; junction bases left unmatched: 8. The CDR3 is made up of 14 amino acids. CDR1 LGHNA and CDR2 YSLEER come from the germline V gene.

The chain recombines TRBV7-3 with TRBJ2-1; possibly TRBD2 for D (7 bases). V lost 2 bases, J lost 9 bases, and 17 bases lay in between. The V gene's germline CDR1 is SGHTA and CDR2 FQGTGA. The CDR3 covers 15 residues. The CDR3, as DNA: TGTGCCAGCAGCTTATCGGGTCCGGGGGGCGGTGAGCAGTTCTTC. Translation: CASSLSGPGGGEQFF.

The J gene is TRBJ1-1, the V gene TRBV9, with a possible D match to TRBD1 (5 bases). V shed 4 bases and J shed 1 base, with 11 bases lying between them. Germline loops: CDR1 SGDLS, CDR2 YYNGEE. The CDR3 covers 14 residues. CDR3 residues: CASSPGGPNTEAFF. The CDR3 DNA is TGTGCCAGCAGCCCCGGGGGACCGAACACTGAAGCTTTCTTT.

Only a few counts were recorded for this clone. The rearrangement joins TRBV9 to TRBJ2-7, with 7 bases aligning to TRBD1. V dropped 0 bases and J dropped 6; count of bases not matched to a gene: 6. CDR3 length: 14 amino acids. The germline gives CDR1 SGDLS, CDR2 YYNGEE. The CDR3 nucleotides read TGTGCCAGCAGCGTAGGGGAAGGGGGCGCCGAGCAGTACTTC. Amino acids: CASSVGEGGAEQYF.

The chain recombines TRBV29-1 with TRBJ1-3, with D unclear. CDR1 is SQVTM and CDR2 is ANQGSEA in the germline V gene. Between the trimmed V and J ends, which lost 7 bases and 2 bases, there was a span of 9 bases. CDR3 length: 12 residues. The CDR3 DNA follows: TGCAGCGCCTCCCGGGCTGGAAACACCATATATTTT. This encodes CSASRAGNTIYF.

The rearrangement uses TRBV7-3 and TRBJ2-3, with TRBD1 identical over 9 bases. V gave up 4 bases and J gave up 4 bases; unmatched junction bases: 3. The CDR3 is made up of 14 amino acids. Looked up from germline, CDR1 is SGHTA and CDR2 is FQGTGA. CDR3: CASSSQGAADTQYF. In nucleotides, the CDR3 is TGTGCCAGCAGCTCACAGGGGGCTGCAGATACGCAGTATTTT.

The chain carries TRBV19 and TRBJ2-2; D unresolved. This CDR3 has 14 residues. The V gene's germline CDR1 is LNHDA and CDR2 SQIVND (reference sequence). Trimming took off 5 bases at V and 8 bases at J, with 15 bases between the two ends. CDR3 sequence (DNA): TGTGCCAGTAGTCTCCTTAGAGAGGTAGGGGAGCTGTTTTTT. This gives the protein CASSLLREVGELFF.

In the case of this clone: The junction departs from the called germline gene at one end, perhaps through a read error. The V gene is TRBV7-7, the J gene TRBJ2-2; perhaps TRBD2 as D (5 bases). This CDR3 contains 14 residues. CDR1 and CDR2 from the germline V gene are SSHAT and FNYEAQ (reference sequence). CDR3 protein: CASSQSPGTGELFF. CDR3 bases: TGTGCTAGCAGCCAGTCACCGGGAACCGGGGAGCTGTTTTTT.

This rearrangement joins TRBV7-3 to TRBJ1-6; D might be TRBD1 (5 bases). The CDR3 has 15 amino acids. The V gene lost 1 base and the J gene lost 9 bases, with 13 bases spanning the gap. Germline values: CDR1 SGHTA, CDR2 FQGTGA. As DNA, the CDR3 is TGTGCCAGCAGCTTAATGAGTGGAGGGGTTTCACCCCTCCACTTT. Translating gives CASSLMSGGVSPLHF.

The chain has TRBV7-2 and TRBJ1-5, with D hard to call. The CDR3 has 15 amino acids. CDR1 SGHTA and CDR2 FQGNSA come from the germline V gene. Trimming cost V 2 bases and J 3 bases, with 11 bases left between them. The CDR3 DNA follows: TGTGCCAGCAGCTTAAGGCCTAACTACAATCAGCCCCAGCATTTT. It is translated as CASSLRPNYNQPQHF.

The chain recombines TRBV4-1 with TRBJ2-7; possible D gene TRBD2, 5 bases. The length of the CDR3 is 14 residues. The germline CDR1 and CDR2 sequences are MGHRA and YSYEKL. V was shortened by 4 bases and J by 5 bases, with 15 bases between the two germline ends. CDR3 protein: CASSLVRGNNEQYF. The CDR3 DNA is TGCGCCAGCAGCCTCGTCCGAGGGAACAACGAGCAGTACTTC.

This rearrangement joins TRBV7-2 to TRBJ1-1; TRBD1 might be the D (6 bases). Trimming left V 2 bases short and J 6 bases short, with 13 bases between. Germline V gives CDR1 SGHTA, CDR2 FQGNSA. The CDR3 length is 14 residues. DNA of the CDR3: TGTGCCAGCAGCTTATTGATGGGGGCCTCTGAAGCTTTCTTT. It codes for CASSLLMGASEAFF.

The V call is TRBV6-1, the J call TRBJ1-2, with 10 bases matching TRBD1. The CDR3 has 15 amino acids. The trim removed 0 bases at V and 5 bases at J, leaving 3 bases unmatched. Germline CDR1 reads MNHNS; CDR2 reads SASEGT. CDR3: CASSEATGGGYGYTF. The CDR3 DNA sequence: TGTGCCAGCAGTGAAGCGACAGGGGGCGGGTATGGCTACACCTTC.